This TCR beta chain was identified during a study of radiotherapy plus CTLA-4 blockade in lung cancer. Study overall: Objective responses emerged in about 20% of patients, and over 30% attained disease control.

Study-level findings and limits: Interferon-beta, together with early blood T cell clone dynamics, reportedly best predicted response. After treatment with radiotherapy plus ipilimumab, TCR clones that came from the tumor expanded in blood.

The CDR3 has 14 residues. V was cut by 6 bases and J by 3 bases, with 14 bases left in between. The V gene's germline CDR1 is MNHEY and CDR2 SVGAGI. Concerning this clone itself: Its antigen is not identified.

Profiling relied on immunoSEQ multiplex PCR, and the TCRdb table lists in-frame clones only, not all of them. The sample carries roughly 46,000 clones, 65% to 85% recorded once. The receptor comes from a human donor with non-small cell lung cancer who had stable disease on radiotherapy plus ipilimumab. This chain joins TRBV6-5 and TRBJ1-1; possible D gene TRBD1, 6 bases. The starting material was peripheral blood, obtained from a patient treated with radiotherapy plus ipilimumab. The CDR3 spells CASRPDSPDTEAFF. DNA for the CDR3: TGTGCCAGCAGACCGGACAGTCCTGACACTGAAGCTTTCTTT.